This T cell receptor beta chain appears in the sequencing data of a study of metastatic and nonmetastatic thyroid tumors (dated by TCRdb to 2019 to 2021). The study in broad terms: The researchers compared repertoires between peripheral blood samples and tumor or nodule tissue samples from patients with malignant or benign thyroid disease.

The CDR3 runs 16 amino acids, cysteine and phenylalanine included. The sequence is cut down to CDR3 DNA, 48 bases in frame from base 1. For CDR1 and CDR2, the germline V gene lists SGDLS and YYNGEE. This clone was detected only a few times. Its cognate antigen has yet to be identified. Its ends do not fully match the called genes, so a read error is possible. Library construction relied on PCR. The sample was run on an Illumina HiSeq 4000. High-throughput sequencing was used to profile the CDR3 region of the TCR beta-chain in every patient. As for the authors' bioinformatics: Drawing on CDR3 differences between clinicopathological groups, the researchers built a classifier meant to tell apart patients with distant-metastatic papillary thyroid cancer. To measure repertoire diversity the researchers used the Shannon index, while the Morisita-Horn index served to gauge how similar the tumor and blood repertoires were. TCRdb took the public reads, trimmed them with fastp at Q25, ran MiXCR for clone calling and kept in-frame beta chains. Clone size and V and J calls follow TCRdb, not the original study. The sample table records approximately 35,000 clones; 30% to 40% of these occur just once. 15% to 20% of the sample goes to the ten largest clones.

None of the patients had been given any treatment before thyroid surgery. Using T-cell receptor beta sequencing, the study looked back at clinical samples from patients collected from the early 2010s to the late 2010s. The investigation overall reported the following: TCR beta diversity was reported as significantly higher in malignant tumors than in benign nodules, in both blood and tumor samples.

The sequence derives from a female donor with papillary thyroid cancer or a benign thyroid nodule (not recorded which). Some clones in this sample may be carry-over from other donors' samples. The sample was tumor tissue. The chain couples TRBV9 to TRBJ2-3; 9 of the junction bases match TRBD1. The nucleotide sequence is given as TGTGCCAGCAGCGGAAACCCGGGACAGGGCACTGATACGCAGTATTTT. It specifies CASSGNPGQGTDTQYF.